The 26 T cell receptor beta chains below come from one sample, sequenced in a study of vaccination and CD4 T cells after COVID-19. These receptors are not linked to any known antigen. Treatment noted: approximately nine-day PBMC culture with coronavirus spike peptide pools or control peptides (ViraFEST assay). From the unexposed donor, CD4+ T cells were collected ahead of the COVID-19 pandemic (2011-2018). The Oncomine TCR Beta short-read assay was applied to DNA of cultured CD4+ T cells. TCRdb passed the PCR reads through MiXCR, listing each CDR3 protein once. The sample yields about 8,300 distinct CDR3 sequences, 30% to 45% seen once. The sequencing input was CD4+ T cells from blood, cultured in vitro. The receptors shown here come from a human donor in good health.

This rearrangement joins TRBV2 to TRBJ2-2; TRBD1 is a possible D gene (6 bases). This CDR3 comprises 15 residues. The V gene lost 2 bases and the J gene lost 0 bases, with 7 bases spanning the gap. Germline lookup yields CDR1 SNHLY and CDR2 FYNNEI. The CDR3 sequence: CASSERGTNTGELFF. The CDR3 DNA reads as TGTGCCAGCAGTGAAAGGGGGACGAACACCGGGGAGCTGTTTTTT.

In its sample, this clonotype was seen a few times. CDR3 in amino acids: CASSSPLAPSGYTF. CDR3 coding DNA: TGTGCCAGCAGTTCCCCCCTAGCCCCCTCCGGCTACACCTTC. J is TRBJ1-2 and V is TRBV6-5; D gene unclear. From germline, CDR1 is MNHEY and CDR2 SVGAGI. This CDR3 comprises 14 residues. Trimming left V 4 bases short and J 8 bases short, with 17 bases between.

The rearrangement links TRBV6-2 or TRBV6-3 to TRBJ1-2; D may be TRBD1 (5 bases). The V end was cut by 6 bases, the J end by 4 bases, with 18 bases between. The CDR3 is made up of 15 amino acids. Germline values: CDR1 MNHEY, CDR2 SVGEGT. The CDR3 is CASRHGGKGVYGYTF. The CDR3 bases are TGTGCCAGCAGGCACGGGGGTAAGGGTGTCTATGGCTACACCTTC.

Written as DNA, the CDR3 is TGTGCCAGCAGGCCGCAGGGGGCTTCCTATGGCTACACCTTC. Translating it yields CASRPQGASYGYTF. This sequence joins TRBV2 and TRBJ1-2; 8 bases are shared with TRBD1. The CDR3 covers 14 residues. J gave up 4 bases and V 6 bases, and 7 bases lay outside the gene matches. In germline, CDR1 is SNHLY, CDR2 FYNNEI.

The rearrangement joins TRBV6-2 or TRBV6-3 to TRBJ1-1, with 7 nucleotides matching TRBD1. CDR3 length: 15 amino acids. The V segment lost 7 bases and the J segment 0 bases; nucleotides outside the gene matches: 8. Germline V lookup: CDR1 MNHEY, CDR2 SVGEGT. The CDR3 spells CASTNRQGLNTEAFF. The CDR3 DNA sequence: TGTGCCAGCACCAACCGACAGGGTTTGAACACTGAAGCTTTCTTT.

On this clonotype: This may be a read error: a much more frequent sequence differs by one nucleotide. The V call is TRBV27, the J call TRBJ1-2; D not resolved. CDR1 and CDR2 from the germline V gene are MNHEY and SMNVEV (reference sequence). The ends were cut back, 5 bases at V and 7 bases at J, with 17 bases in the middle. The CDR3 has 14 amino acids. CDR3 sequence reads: CASSPLGIDCGYTF. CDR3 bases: TGTGCCAGCAGTCCCCTCGGGATTGACTGTGGCTACACCTTC.

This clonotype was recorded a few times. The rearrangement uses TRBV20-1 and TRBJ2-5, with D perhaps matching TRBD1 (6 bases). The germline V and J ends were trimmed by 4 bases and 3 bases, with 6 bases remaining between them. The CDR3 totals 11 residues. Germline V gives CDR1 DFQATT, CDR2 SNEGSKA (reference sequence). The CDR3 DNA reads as TGCAGTGCTAACAGGGAAGAGACCCAGTACTTC. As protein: CSANREETQYF.

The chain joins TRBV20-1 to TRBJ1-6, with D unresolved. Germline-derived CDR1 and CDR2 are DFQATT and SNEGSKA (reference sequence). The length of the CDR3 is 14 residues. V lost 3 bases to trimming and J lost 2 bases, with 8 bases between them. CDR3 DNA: TGCAGTGCTAGGGCAGTGGCCTATAATTCACCCCTCCACTTT. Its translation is CSARAVAYNSPLHF.

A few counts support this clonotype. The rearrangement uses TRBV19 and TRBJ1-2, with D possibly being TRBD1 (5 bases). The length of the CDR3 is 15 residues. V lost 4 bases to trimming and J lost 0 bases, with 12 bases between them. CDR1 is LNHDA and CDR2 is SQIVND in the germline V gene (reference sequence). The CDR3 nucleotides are TGTGCCAGTAGTACCGGAGGGGCGACTAACTATGGCTACACCTTC. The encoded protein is CASSTGGATNYGYTF.

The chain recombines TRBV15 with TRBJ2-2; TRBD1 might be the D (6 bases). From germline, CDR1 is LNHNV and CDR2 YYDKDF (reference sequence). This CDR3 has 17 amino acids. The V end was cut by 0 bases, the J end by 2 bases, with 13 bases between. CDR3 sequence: CATSREPGRGNTGELFF. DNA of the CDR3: TGTGCCACCAGCAGAGAACCTGGCAGGGGCAACACCGGGGAGCTGTTTTTT. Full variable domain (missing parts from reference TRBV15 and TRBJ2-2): DAMVIQNPRYQVTQFGKPVTLSCSQTLNHNVMYWYQQKSSQAPKLLFHYYDKDFNNEADTPDNFQSRRPNTSFCFLDIRSPGLGDTAMYLCATSREPGRGNTGELFFGEGSRLTVL.

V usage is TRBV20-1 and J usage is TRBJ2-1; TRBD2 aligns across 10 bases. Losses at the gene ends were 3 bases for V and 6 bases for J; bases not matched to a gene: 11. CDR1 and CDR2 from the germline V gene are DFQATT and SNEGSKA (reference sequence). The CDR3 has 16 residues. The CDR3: CSASGLAGVPLNEQFF. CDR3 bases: TGCAGTGCTAGTGGGCTAGCGGGGGTCCCGCTCAATGAGCAGTTCTTC.

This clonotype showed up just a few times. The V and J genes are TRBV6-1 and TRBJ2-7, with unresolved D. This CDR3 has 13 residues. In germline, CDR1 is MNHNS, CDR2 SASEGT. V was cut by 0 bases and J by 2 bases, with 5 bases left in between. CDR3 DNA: TGTGCCAGCAGTGAAGCGGCCACCTACGAGCAGTACTTC. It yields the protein CASSEAATYEQYF.

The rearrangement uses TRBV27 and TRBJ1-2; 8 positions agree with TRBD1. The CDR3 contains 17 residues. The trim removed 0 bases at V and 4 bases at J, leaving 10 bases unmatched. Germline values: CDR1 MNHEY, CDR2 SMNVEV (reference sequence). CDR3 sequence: CASSLSPGQELFYGYTF. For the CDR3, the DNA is TGTGCCAGCAGTTTATCCCCGGGACAGGAGTTATTCTATGGCTACACCTTC.

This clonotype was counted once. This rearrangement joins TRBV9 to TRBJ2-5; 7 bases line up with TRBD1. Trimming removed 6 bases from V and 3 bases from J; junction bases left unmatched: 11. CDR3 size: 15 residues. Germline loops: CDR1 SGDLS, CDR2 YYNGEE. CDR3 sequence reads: CASTLQGQNEETQYF. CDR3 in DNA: TGTGCCAGCACCTTACAGGGACAGAACGAAGAGACCCAGTACTTC.

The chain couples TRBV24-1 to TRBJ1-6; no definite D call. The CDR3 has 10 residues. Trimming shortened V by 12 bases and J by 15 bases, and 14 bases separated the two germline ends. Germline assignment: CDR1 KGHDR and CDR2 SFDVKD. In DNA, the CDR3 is TGTGCCTGCGGACGTCTAGTCCTCCACTTT. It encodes CACGRLVLHF.

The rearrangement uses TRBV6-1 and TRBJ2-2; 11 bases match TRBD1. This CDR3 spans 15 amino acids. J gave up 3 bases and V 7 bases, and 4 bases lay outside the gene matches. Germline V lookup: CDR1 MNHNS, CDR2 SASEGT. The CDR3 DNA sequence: TGTGCCAGCATGTGGGGACAGGGGGACACCGGGGAGCTGTTTTTT. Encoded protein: CASMWGQGDTGELFF.

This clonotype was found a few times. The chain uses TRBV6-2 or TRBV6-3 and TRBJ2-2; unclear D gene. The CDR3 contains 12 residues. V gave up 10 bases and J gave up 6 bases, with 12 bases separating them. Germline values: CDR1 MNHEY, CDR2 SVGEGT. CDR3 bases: TGTGCCATCGGTTTCGGTCCCGGGGAGCTGTTTTTT. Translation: CAIGFGPGELFF.

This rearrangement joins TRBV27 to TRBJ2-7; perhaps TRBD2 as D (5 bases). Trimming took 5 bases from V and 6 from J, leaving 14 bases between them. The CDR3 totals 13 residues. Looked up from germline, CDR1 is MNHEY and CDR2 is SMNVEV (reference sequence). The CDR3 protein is CASSPYLGAEQYF. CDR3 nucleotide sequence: TGTGCCAGCAGTCCCTATTTGGGAGCCGAGCAGTACTTC.

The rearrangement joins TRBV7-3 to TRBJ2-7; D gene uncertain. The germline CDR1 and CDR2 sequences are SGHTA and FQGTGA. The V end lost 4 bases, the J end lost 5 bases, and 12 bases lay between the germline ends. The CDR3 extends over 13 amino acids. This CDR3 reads CASSSSAGNEQYF. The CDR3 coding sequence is TGTGCCAGCAGCTCATCGGCAGGCAACGAGCAGTACTTC. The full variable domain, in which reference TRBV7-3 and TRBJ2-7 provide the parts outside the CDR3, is GAGVSQTPSNKVTEKGKYVELRCDPISGHTALYWYRQSLGQGPEFLIYFQGTGAADDSGLPNDRFFAVRPEGSVSTLKIQRTERGDSAVYLCASSSSAGNEQYFGPGTRLTVT.

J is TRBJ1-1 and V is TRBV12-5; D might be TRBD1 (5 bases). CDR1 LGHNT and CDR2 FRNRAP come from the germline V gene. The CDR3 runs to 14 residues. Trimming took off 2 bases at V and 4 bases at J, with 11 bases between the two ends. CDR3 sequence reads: CASGLRGGGTEAFF. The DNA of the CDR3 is TGTGCTAGTGGTTTGAGGGGTGGGGGCACTGAAGCTTTCTTT.

This chain's CDR3 is CASSYFQGNTEAFF. The CDR3 coding sequence is TGTGCCAGCAGTTACTTCCAGGGGAACACTGAAGCTTTCTTT. The chain couples TRBV6-2 or TRBV6-3 to TRBJ1-1, with D perhaps TRBD1 (5 bases). Deletions cut 1 base from V and 1 base from J, with 7 bases between. The CDR3 covers 14 residues. Germline assignment: CDR1 MNHEY and CDR2 SVGEGT.

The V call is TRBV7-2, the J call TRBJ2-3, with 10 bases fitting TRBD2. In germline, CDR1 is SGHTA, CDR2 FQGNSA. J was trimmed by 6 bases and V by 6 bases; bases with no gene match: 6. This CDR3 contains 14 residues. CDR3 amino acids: CASRSGLATDTQYF. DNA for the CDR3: TGTGCCAGCAGATCGGGACTAGCGACGGATACGCAGTATTTT.

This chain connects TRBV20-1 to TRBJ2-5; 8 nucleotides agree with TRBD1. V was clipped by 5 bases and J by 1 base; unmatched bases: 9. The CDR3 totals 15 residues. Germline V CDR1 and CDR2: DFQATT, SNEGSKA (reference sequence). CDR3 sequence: CSAPGQGRAQETQYF. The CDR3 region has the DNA TGCAGTGCTCCAGGACAGGGAAGGGCCCAAGAGACCCAGTACTTC.

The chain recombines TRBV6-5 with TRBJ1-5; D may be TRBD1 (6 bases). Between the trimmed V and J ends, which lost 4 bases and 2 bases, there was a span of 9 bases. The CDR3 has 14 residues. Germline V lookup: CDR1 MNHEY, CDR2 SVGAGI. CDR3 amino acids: CASSSGDGNQPQHF. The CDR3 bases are TGTGCCAGCAGTTCAGGGGACGGCAATCAGCCCCAGCATTTT.

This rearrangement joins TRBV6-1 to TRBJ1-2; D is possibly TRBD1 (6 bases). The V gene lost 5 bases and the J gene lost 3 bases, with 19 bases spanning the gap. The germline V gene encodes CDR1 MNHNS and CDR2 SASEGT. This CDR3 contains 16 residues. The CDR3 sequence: CASSPKRGAQDYGYTF. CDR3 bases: TGTGCCAGCAGTCCGAAGCGGGGGGCGCAGGACTATGGCTACACCTTC.

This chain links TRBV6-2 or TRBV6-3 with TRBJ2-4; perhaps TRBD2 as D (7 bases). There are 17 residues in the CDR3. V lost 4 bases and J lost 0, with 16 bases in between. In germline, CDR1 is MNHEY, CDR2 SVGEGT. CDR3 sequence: CASSSRGGELAKNIQYF. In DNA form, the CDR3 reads TGTGCCAGCAGTTCCCGAGGGGGGGAACTAGCCAAAAACATTCAGTACTTC.